This TCR beta chain stems from a study of radiotherapy plus CTLA-4 blockade in lung cancer. Study summary: Objective responses occurred in 18% of patients; around 31% had disease control. Notes on the study in general: TCR clones from tumors expanded in blood after radiotherapy plus ipilimumab.

Trimming pared 5 bases from V and 8 bases from J, leaving 7 bases between. CDR3 length equals 12 residues. The V gene's germline CDR1 is LNHDA and CDR2 SQIVND (reference sequence). Profiling relied on immunoSEQ multiplex PCR, and the TCRdb table lists in-frame clones only, not all of them. This sample yields some 64,000 clones, of which 60% to 80% are seen a single time; roughly 15% belongs to the top ten. A remark on this clone: The antigen is not known.

The V gene is TRBV19, the J gene TRBJ1-6; TRBD1 is a possible D gene (6 bases). Sequenced material: peripheral blood, taken from a patient treated with radiotherapy plus ipilimumab. The receptor was derived from a human donor with non-small cell lung cancer whose response to radiotherapy plus ipilimumab could not be evaluated. Some clones in this sample may be carry-over from other donors' samples. The CDR3 nucleotides read TGTGCCAGTAGTTACAGGGATTCACCCCTCCACTTT. Translation: CASSYRDSPLHF.